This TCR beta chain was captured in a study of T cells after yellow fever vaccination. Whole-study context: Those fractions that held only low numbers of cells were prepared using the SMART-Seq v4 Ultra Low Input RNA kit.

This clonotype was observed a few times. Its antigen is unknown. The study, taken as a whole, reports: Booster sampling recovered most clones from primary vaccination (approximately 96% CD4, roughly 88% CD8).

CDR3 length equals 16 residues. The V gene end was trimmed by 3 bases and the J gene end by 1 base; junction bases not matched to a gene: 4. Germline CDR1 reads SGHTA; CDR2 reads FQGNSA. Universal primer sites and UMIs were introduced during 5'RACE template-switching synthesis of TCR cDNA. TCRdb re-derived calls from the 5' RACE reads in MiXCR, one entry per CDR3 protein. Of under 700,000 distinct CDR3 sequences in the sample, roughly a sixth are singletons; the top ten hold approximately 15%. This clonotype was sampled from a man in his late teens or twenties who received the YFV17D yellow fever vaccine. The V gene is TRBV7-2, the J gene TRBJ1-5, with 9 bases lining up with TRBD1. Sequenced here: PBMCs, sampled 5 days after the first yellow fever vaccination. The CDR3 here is CASSFMTGGSNQPQHF. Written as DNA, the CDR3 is TGTGCCAGCAGCTTTATGACAGGGGGAAGCAATCAGCCCCAGCATTTT.